Below are 23 T cell receptor beta chains sequenced from a single sample in a study of OX40 agonist ivuxolimab in advanced cancers. TCRdb's table, derived via immunoSEQ multiplex PCR, lists solely in-frame clones and lacks some. Of 20,000 to 25,000 clones listed, approximately 72% were seen once; the top ten hold 20% to 25%. The specimen was CD4+ or CD8+ T cells sorted from blood, collected in a trial of the OX40 agonist ivuxolimab. The receptors were gathered from an adult with an advanced solid tumor such as melanoma, head and neck, liver or kidney cancer.

This clone has only one observation. V and J are TRBV11-3 and TRBJ1-5; D might be TRBD1 (5 bases). V was trimmed by 4 bases and J by 9 bases, leaving 19 bases between them. Germline V gene sequence: CDR1 SGHNT, CDR2 YENEEA. CDR3 length: 15 residues. CDR3 residues: CASSYRDGGTWPQHF. The CDR3 bases are TGTGCCAGCAGCTACCGGGACGGAGGTACATGGCCCCAGCATTTT.

The chain employs TRBV11-3 and TRBJ2-5; D is possibly TRBD2 (5 bases). The length of the CDR3 is 15 residues. The germline V gene has CDR1 SGHNT and CDR2 YENEEA. The V end was cut by 0 bases, the J end by 5 bases, with 13 bases between. The CDR3 loop is CASSLEAVTDETQYF. CDR3 in DNA: TGTGCCAGCAGCTTAGAAGCGGTGACGGACGAGACCCAGTACTTC.

The rearrangement joins TRBV6-1 to TRBJ1-2, with unresolved D. This CDR3 is 15 amino acids long. Germline V CDR1 and CDR2: MNHNS, SASEGT. The V end was cut by 4 bases, the J end by 7 bases, with 19 bases between. The CDR3 loop reads CASSGAWGSTLGYTF. CDR3 nucleotide sequence: TGTGCCAGCAGTGGGGCCTGGGGTTCTACCCTTGGCTACACCTTC.

This chain uses TRBV27 with TRBJ2-7; 10 nucleotides line up with TRBD1. Germline lookup yields CDR1 MNHEY and CDR2 SMNVEV (reference sequence). This CDR3 is 14 amino acids long. The V gene end was trimmed by 7 bases and the J gene end by 2 bases; junction bases not matched to a gene: 5. CDR3 protein: CASTRTGGTYEQYF. CDR3 sequence (DNA): TGTGCCAGCACCCGGACAGGGGGGACCTACGAGCAGTACTTC.

The V call is TRBV5-1, the J call TRBJ2-6, with D uncertain. This CDR3 is built from 16 residues. Germline assignment: CDR1 SGHRS and CDR2 YFSETQ. Trimming took 3 bases from V and 1 from J, leaving 11 bases between them. The CDR3 loop is CASSSIGLSGANVLTF. CDR3 DNA: TGCGCCAGCAGCTCCATAGGTCTTTCTGGGGCCAACGTCCTGACTTTC.

This clone appeared once. V is TRBV7-8 and J is TRBJ2-3; perhaps TRBD2 as D (5 bases). The V and J ends lost 5 bases and 0 bases respectively, with 12 bases between them. This CDR3 is 15 amino acids long. Germline CDR1 reads SGHVS; CDR2 reads FQNEAQ. The CDR3 loop reads CASSPSGSSTDTQYF. In nucleotides, the CDR3 is TGTGCCAGCAGCCCGAGCGGTTCTAGCACAGATACGCAGTATTTT.

V and J are TRBV29-1 and TRBJ1-2; no firm D call. The CDR3 has 11 amino acids. Per the germline V gene, CDR1 is SQVTM and CDR2 is ANQGSEA. Trimming left V 7 bases short and J 4 bases short, with 10 bases between. The CDR3 nucleotides read TGCAGCGCTCCGAGTCCCTATGGCTACACCTTC. It is translated as CSAPSPYGYTF.

As to this clone: The same CDR3 can be traced to other DNA sequences in this sample. The rearrangement uses TRBV2 and TRBJ2-7; no reliable D call. Germline CDR1 SNHLY, CDR2 FYNNEI. The ends were cut back, 8 bases at V and 7 bases at J, with 12 bases in the middle. The CDR3 has 11 amino acids. The CDR3 DNA reads as TGTGCCAGCGAGGAGTACTATGAGCAGTACTTC. Amino acid sequence: CASEEYYEQYF.

This rearrangement joins TRBV7-6 to TRBJ2-2, with D hard to call. CDR1 and CDR2 from the germline V gene are SGHVS and FNYEAQ. This CDR3 contains 13 residues. The ends were cut back, 1 base at V and 7 bases at J, with 7 bases in the middle. CDR3 nucleotide sequence: TGTGCCAGCAGCTTAGGAGAGTACGGGGAGCTGTTTTTT. This translates into CASSLGEYGELFF.

The V and J genes are TRBV7-6 and TRBJ2-2; 7 bases are a match to TRBD1. Per germline, CDR1 SGHVS and CDR2 FNYEAQ. There are 17 residues in the CDR3. V dropped 0 bases and J dropped 4; count of bases not matched to a gene: 8. CDR3 protein: CASSLAQSGGVTGELFF. CDR3 bases: TGTGCCAGCAGCTTAGCGCAGTCAGGGGGAGTCACCGGGGAGCTGTTTTTT.

The J gene is TRBJ2-2, the V gene TRBV7-9; D perhaps matches TRBD2 (6 bases). This CDR3 contains 15 residues. CDR1 and CDR2 from the germline V gene are SEHNR and FQNEAQ (reference sequence). The V end was cut by 4 bases, the J end by 4 bases, with 13 bases between. The chain's CDR3 is CASSSEGSVTGELFF. In nucleotides, the CDR3 is TGTGCCAGCAGCTCGGAGGGGTCGGTCACCGGGGAGCTGTTTTTT.

V is TRBV13 and J is TRBJ2-7; D is uncertain. The CDR3 sequence is 16 residues long. Germline assignment: CDR1 PRHDT and CDR2 FYEKMQ (reference sequence). V gave up 0 bases and J gave up 2 bases, with 14 bases separating them. CDR3 bases: TGTGCCAGCAGCTTAGGCCTAAGAGGCATTGCCTACGAGCAGTACTTC. Translation: CASSLGLRGIAYEQYF.

The count of this clone is one. This sequence joins TRBV23-1 and TRBJ2-7; TRBD1 matches at 7 bases. TRBV23-1 is an open reading frame whose function is uncertain. Germline trimming cut 6 bases from V and 0 bases from J; bases unmatched to any gene: 2. The CDR3 consists of 13 residues. Here the CDR3 reads CASRDRDSYEQYF. CDR3 DNA: TGCGCCAGCAGAGACAGGGACTCCTACGAGCAGTACTTC.

This clone was recorded only once. This sequence joins TRBV5-5 and TRBJ2-1; 8 positions match TRBD1. CDR1 is SGHKS, CDR2 YYEKEE, per germline (reference sequence). The trim removed 4 bases at V and 8 bases at J, leaving 11 bases unmatched. The CDR3 contains 15 residues. CDR3 sequence (DNA): TGTGCCAGCAGCCCGGACAGGGTAGGATTAGATGAGCAGTTCTTC. Amino acid sequence: CASSPDRVGLDEQFF.

The chain carries TRBV19 and TRBJ1-5; D is unresolved. The germline V gene encodes CDR1 LNHDA and CDR2 SQIVND (reference sequence). This CDR3 is 15 amino acids long. V was clipped by 2 bases and J by 7 bases, with 15 bases between them. As DNA, the CDR3 is TGTGCCAGTAGTATACACCTGGACGGTAGACAGCCCCAGCATTTT. This translates into CASSIHLDGRQPQHF.

The chain links TRBV4-2 to TRBJ2-5, with 13 positions matching TRBD2. J was trimmed by 7 bases and V by 5 bases; bases with no gene match: 4. CDR1 is LGHNA, CDR2 YNFKEQ, per germline. This CDR3 is built from 14 residues. The CDR3 reads CASSTSGGEGTQYF. CDR3 sequence (DNA): TGTGCCAGCAGCACTAGCGGGGGGGAGGGGACCCAGTACTTC.

This clone has more than one count but fewer than ten. This chain uses TRBV7-9 with TRBJ2-3; no clear D. V was trimmed by 9 bases and J by 5 bases, leaving 6 bases between them. In germline, CDR1 is SEHNR, CDR2 FQNEAQ (reference sequence). This CDR3 is built from 10 residues. Here the CDR3 DNA reads TGTGCCAGTGAGAGAGATACGCAGTATTTT. The encoded protein is CASERDTQYF.

The V gene is TRBV7-6, the J gene TRBJ2-1, with 13 bases lining up with TRBD2. Trimming removed 5 bases from V and 2 bases from J; junction bases left unmatched: 12. Germline V CDR1 and CDR2: SGHVS, FNYEAQ. The CDR3 spans 19 residues. CDR3 coding DNA: TGTGCCAGCAGCCCCGGACTAGCGGGGGCCCTTGAGACCTACAATGAGCAGTTCTTC. Amino acid sequence: CASSPGLAGALETYNEQFF. The entire variable domain, with the rest obtained from reference TRBV7-6 and TRBJ2-1, is as follows: GAGVSQSPRYKVTKRGQDVALRCDPISGHVSLYWYRQALGQGPEFLTYFNYEAQQDKSGLPNDRFSAERPEGSISTLTIQRTEQRDSAMYRCASSPGLAGALETYNEQFFGPGTRLTVL.

The chain links TRBV11-2 to TRBJ2-7; unclear D gene. Looked up from germline, CDR1 is SGHAT and CDR2 is FQNNGV. V gave up 5 bases and J gave up 5 bases, with 10 bases separating them. The CDR3 runs 12 residues. The CDR3 DNA follows: TGTGCCAGCAGCCCCGGCACCCACGAGCAGTACTTC. This gives the protein CASSPGTHEQYF.

The chain uses TRBV28 and TRBJ1-2; 7 nucleotides line up with TRBD1. Trimming took 6 bases from V and 4 from J; bases not matched to a gene: 8. Per germline, CDR1 MDHEN and CDR2 SYDVKM. CDR3 size: 14 residues. CDR3 residues: CASRDIQGSYGYTF. The DNA for the CDR3 is TGTGCCAGCAGGGACATACAGGGGTCCTATGGCTACACCTTC.

The V and J genes are TRBV5-1 and TRBJ2-7; D tentatively reads TRBD1 or TRBD2 (5 bases each). Germline V lookup: CDR1 SGHRS, CDR2 YFSETQ. Between the trimmed V and J ends, which lost 0 bases and 2 bases, there was a span of 12 bases. CDR3 length equals 15 residues. The CDR3 loop is CASSLGDGRTYEQYF. The DNA of the CDR3 is TGCGCCAGCAGCTTGGGGGACGGACGCACCTACGAGCAGTACTTC.

The V call is TRBV4-2, the J call TRBJ1-2; D not certain. Trimming shortened V by 1 base and J by 3 bases, and 9 bases separated the two germline ends. Germline assignment: CDR1 LGHNA and CDR2 YNFKEQ. CDR3 size: 14 residues. The CDR3 spells CASSQVLSDYGYTF. CDR3 nucleotides: TGTGCCAGCAGCCAAGTATTGAGCGACTATGGCTACACCTTC.

This rearrangement joins TRBV6-5 to TRBJ2-3; D tentatively fits TRBD1 or TRBD2 (6 bases each). The V and J ends lost 0 bases and 3 bases respectively, with 13 bases between them. CDR3 size: 16 residues. Germline V lookup: CDR1 MNHEY, CDR2 SVGAGI. Written as DNA, the CDR3 is TGTGCCAGCAGTTACTCGCCAGGGGAGGTAACAGATACGCAGTATTTT. The encoded protein is CASSYSPGEVTDTQYF.